This TCR beta chain was sequenced for a study of blood T cells in healthy people across ages. Next came a second PCR, run for 7 to 11 cycles, which used a sample-barcoded 5' primer along with a J-beta primer mix. Every individual sample yielded 3 million or more paired-end reads (each containing CDR3). TCRdb re-analysed the 5' RACE reads in MiXCR, keeping a single row per CDR3 protein. Here the sample spans over 600,000 distinct CDR3 sequences, more than 35% being singletons. Study findings and constraints: Older age coincided with a roughly linear decline in TCR beta diversity per million T cells. Correlation between TCR beta diversity and naive T cell percentage was strong. Long-lived donors had more naive CD4+ cells and higher diversity than aged donors.

The germline CDR1 and CDR2 sequences are DFQATT and SNEGSKA (reference sequence). V shed 3 bases, J shed 3 bases, and the junction held 7 bases outside the gene matches. This CDR3 is built from 15 residues. At least ten counts were recorded for this clonotype. Antigen: not known. Input material: blood. The receptor was isolated from a man aged 80 or over in good health. The genes are TRBV20-1 and TRBJ2-1, with TRBD2 identical over 8 bases. The CDR3 DNA follows: TGCAGTGCTAGTTTAGCGGGGAAGAACTACAATGAGCAGTTCTTC. It encodes CSASLAGKNYNEQFF.